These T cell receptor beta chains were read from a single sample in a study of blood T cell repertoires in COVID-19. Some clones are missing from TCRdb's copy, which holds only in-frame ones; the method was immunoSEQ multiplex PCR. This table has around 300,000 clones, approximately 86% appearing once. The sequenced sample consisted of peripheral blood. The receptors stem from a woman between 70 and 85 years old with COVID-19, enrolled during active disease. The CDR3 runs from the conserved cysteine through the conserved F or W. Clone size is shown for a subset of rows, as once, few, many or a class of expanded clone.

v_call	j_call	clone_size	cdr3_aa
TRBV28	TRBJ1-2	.	CASREQGGDGYTF
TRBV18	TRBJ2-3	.	CASSPPRQLTDTQYF
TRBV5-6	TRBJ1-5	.	CASSFGHWNQPQHF
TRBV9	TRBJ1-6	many	CASSFTDRAYNSPLHF
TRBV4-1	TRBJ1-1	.	CASSQEGGITEAFF
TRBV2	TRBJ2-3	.	CASSEGGGADTQYF
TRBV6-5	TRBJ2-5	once	CASRADRGTETQYF
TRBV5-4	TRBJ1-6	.	CATRQGMGNSPLHF
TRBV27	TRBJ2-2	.	CASRPGQVNTGELFF
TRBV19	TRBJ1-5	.	CASSPDRESQPQHF
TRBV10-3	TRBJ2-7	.	CAISESAGDSYEQYF
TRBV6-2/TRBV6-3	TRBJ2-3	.	CASSTVLTDTQYF
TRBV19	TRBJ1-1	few	CASTRTGTNTEAFF
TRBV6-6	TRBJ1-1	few	CASSPTWGTGVTEAFF